The subject of this entry is one T cell receptor (beta chain). What this receptor recognizes is not known. No base-level quality is on record; no much larger clone is a single base apart. The germline V gene (reference sequence) supplies CDR1 LGHDT and CDR2 YNNKEL. The CDR3 measures 14 amino acids from cysteine to phenylalanine. Only the CDR3 portion is preserved as DNA: 42 bases, with reading frame beginning at the first base. V and J are truncated by 4 bases and 5 bases respectively, leaving an intervening sequence of 12 bases. The data originate from a study of blood T cell repertoires in COVID-19 (dated by TCRdb to 2018 to 2021). Concerning the study at large: Samples from collaborators originated in the United States, Italy and Spain and spanned both the acute and convalescent phases of COVID-19. The prospective study material was composed of cDNA or gDNA derived from T cells, B-cell-depleted T cells, or PBMCs. The dataset comprised deeply sampled blood TCRbeta repertoires from subjects exposed to, actively infected with, or recovered from COVID-19. The repertoires were released in a freely available public database intended as a resource for research on the immune response to SARS-CoV-2. The samples were drawn from the first 160 participants of the ongoing ImmuneRACE study and from over a thousand subjects provided by 6 global collaborators. A de-identified subject ID, COVID-19 status, age in years and sex were almost always included in the sample metadata. Where available, HLA class I and class II types were taken from metadata supplied by the sample provider and were not determined by assay-based typing.

TCRbeta CDR3 regions were amplified from genomic DNA by means of the immunoSEQ Assay, a bias-controlled multiplex PCR. In the original analysis: Within the assay, amplification of reference gene primers was used to estimate how many nucleated cells each sample contained. To quantify the absolute abundance of each unique TCRbeta CDR3 rearrangement, sequence reads were collapsed and filtered. For each sample, productive Simpson clonality was calculated by taking the square root of Simpson's diversity index across productive rearrangements. The source is immuneACCESS, and TCRdb retained only in-frame sequences with V and J called. Part of the clones is not carried over; for the studies checked, unresolved V genes explain less than half of this, and the remainder is unexplained. D and trimming were read from the DNA, whereas the V and J calls and clone size are those reported in that table. The sample has about 200,000 clones on record, approximately 81% of them singletons. Approximately 8% of the sample belongs to the ten largest clones.

Overall study outcomes, separate from this receptor: Clinical and demographic metadata were provided uncurated, with the amount varying by source and participant.

The collaborating institutions used their own protocols to collect whole blood in K2EDTA tubes. For TCRbeta analysis, collaborators shipped samples as frozen whole blood, isolated PBMCs, or DNA extracted from either of those sample types. The TCR comes from a woman of 80 years or more with acute or convalescent COVID-19. The source material was peripheral blood. This sequence uses TRBV3-1 (or the pseudogene TRBV3-2) and TRBJ1-5, with TRBD1 tentatively as D gene (5 bases match). CDR3 protein: CASSPTDFDQPQHF. The DNA sequence is given as TGTGCCAGCAGCCCGACAGACTTTGATCAGCCCCAGCATTTT.